Below are 12 T cell receptor beta chains sequenced from a single sample in a study of cytomegalovirus exposure and HLA in healthy donors. Sequencing used immunoSEQ multiplex PCR; TCRdb keeps in-frame clones, though not all of them. The table shows fewer than 85,000 clones, with over 85% occurring only once. Sequenced: PBMCs. The origin of the receptors is a woman aged 18-29 years in good health and CMV-seropositive.

The chain is built from TRBV28 and TRBJ1-1, with 8 bases that match TRBD1. Germline-derived CDR1 and CDR2 are MDHEN and SYDVKM. V lost 10 bases and J lost 6; bases outside the gene matches: 13. This CDR3 comprises 14 residues. The CDR3 DNA is TGTGCCATCACAAAGAGGACAGGGATTGCTGAAGCTTTCTTT. Translated: CAITKRTGIAEAFF.

This CDR3 is CASSTRDRGVTGNTGELFF. The CDR3 nucleotides are TGTGCCAGCAGCACCCGGGACAGGGGAGTTACGGGGAACACCGGGGAGCTGTTTTTT. The gene calls are TRBV13 and TRBJ2-2, with 10 positions matching TRBD1. Unmatched junction bases numbered 13, after V lost 5 bases and J lost 1 base. The CDR3 has 19 amino acids. Germline CDR1 PRHDT, CDR2 FYEKMQ (reference sequence).

The V call is TRBV9, the J call TRBJ2-3, with 13 positions matching TRBD2. The CDR3 sequence is 16 residues long. CDR1 SGDLS and CDR2 YYNGEE come from the germline V gene. The V segment lost 2 bases and the J segment 5 bases; nucleotides outside the gene matches: 5. The CDR3 loop reads CASSVGLAGDEDTQYF. In DNA, the CDR3 is TGTGCCAGCAGCGTCGGACTAGCGGGAGATGAAGATACGCAGTATTTT.

This clone was found once. The J gene is TRBJ2-3, the V gene TRBV30; D is ambiguous. This CDR3 has 13 residues. Trimming took off 2 bases at V and 1 base at J, with 7 bases between the two ends. Germline CDR1 and CDR2: GTSNPN and SVGIG (reference sequence). The CDR3 coding sequence is TGTGCCTGGAGTCGCCGAGGCACAGATACGCAGTATTTT. This encodes CAWSRRGTDTQYF.

The J gene is TRBJ2-7, the V gene TRBV2; TRBD1 matches at 8 bases. The CDR3 spans 15 residues. V gave up 4 bases and J gave up 4 bases; unmatched junction bases: 9. The germline gives CDR1 SNHLY, CDR2 FYNNEI. Here the CDR3 DNA reads TGTGCCAGCAGTGTCTTTCCCAGGGGGCGTTACGAGCAGTACTTC. Protein sequence: CASSVFPRGRYEQYF.

V and J are TRBV4-1 and TRBJ2-7; 9 bases are shared with TRBD2. The germline gives CDR1 MGHRA, CDR2 YSYEKL. CDR3 size: 18 residues. The ends lost 0 bases at V and 2 bases at J; junction bases unmatched: 11. The CDR3 nucleotides are TGCGCCAGCAGCCAAGAAGAATGGCTAGCGGGGACCGCCTACGAGCAGTACTTC. Its protein is CASSQEEWLAGTAYEQYF.

V usage is TRBV9 and J usage is TRBJ2-7, with D hard to call. Per the germline V gene, CDR1 is SGDLS and CDR2 is YYNGEE. The CDR3 is 12 amino acids. V was pared by 5 bases and J by 3 bases, with 9 bases between. CDR3 region: CASSEQHYEQYF. Here the CDR3 DNA reads TGTGCCAGCAGTGAACAGCACTACGAGCAGTACTTC.

This rearrangement joins TRBV2 to TRBJ2-7; D is perhaps TRBD2 (5 bases). The CDR3 has 15 residues. Trimming pared 0 bases from V and 3 bases from J, leaving 12 bases between. The germline V gene has CDR1 SNHLY and CDR2 FYNNEI. The CDR3 bases are TGTGCCAGCAGTGAAGCTAGTGTCGGGGTCTACGAGCAGTACTTC. Translated, it gives CASSEASVGVYEQYF. Full variable domain (remainder filled in from reference TRBV2 and TRBJ2-7): EPEVTQTPSHQVTQMGQEVILRCVPISNHLYFYWYRQILGQKVEFLVSFYNNEISEKSEIFDDQFSVERPDGSNFTLKIRSTKLEDSAMYFCASSEASVGVYEQYFGPGTRLTVT.

This clone appeared once. This rearrangement joins TRBV27 to TRBJ2-3; a weak D match, TRBD2 (5 bases). Germline V lookup: CDR1 MNHEY, CDR2 SMNVEV (reference sequence). The CDR3 runs to 13 residues. V lost 2 bases to trimming and J lost 8 bases, with 11 bases between them. In nucleotides, the CDR3 is TGTGCCAGCAGTTTAGTTCTAGGAGGTACGCAGTATTTT. Residues: CASSLVLGGTQYF.

The chain carries TRBV19 and TRBJ2-1; 7 bases map to TRBD2. Germline CDR1 LNHDA, CDR2 SQIVND (reference sequence). The length of the CDR3 is 16 residues. J was trimmed by 3 bases and V by 2 bases; bases with no gene match: 7. CDR3 bases: TGTGCCAGTAGTATATGGGCGGGAGTTAACTACAATGAGCAGTTCTTC. It yields the protein CASSIWAGVNYNEQFF.

The chain carries TRBV4-3 and TRBJ2-1; D is possibly TRBD1 (5 bases). CDR1 is LGHNA and CDR2 is YSLEER in the germline V gene. V was shortened by 0 bases and J by 0 bases, with 15 bases between the two germline ends. CDR3 length equals 18 residues. The CDR3 nucleotides are TGCGCCAGCAGCCAAGATCTGTCAGGGCCGACCTCCTACAATGAGCAGTTCTTC. Protein product: CASSQDLSGPTSYNEQFF.

V and J are TRBV6-5 and TRBJ2-7; D possibly corresponds to TRBD1 (5 bases). The CDR3 length is 15 residues. Deletions cut 6 bases from V and 3 bases from J, with 18 bases between. Germline V CDR1 and CDR2: MNHEY, SVGAGI. This chain's CDR3 is CASSRGHPSIYEQYF. CDR3 nucleotide sequence: TGTGCCAGCAGCCGTGGACACCCTTCGATCTACGAGCAGTACTTC.